Given below is one T cell receptor beta chain in context. Original methodology: The authors estimated nucleated cell counts from reference gene primer amplification. The method was immunoSEQ multiplex PCR; TCRdb's version includes in-frame clones alone and lacks a portion of them. V, J and clone size were drawn from that table, and D and trimming were deduced from the DNA. The sample lists 360,000 or so clones, more than 70% occurring once. The data originate from a study of blood T cell repertoires in COVID-19. Study-wide context: PBMCs, B-cell-depleted T cells, or T cells were the source of the cDNA or gDNA that made up the material.

Germline-derived CDR1 and CDR2 are SNHLY and FYNNEI. CDR3 length: 15 residues. Losses at the gene ends were 7 bases for V and 9 bases for J; bases not matched to a gene: 11. The TCR sequence derives from a woman aged 55-70 years with COVID-19, enrolled during active disease. The V gene is TRBV2, the J gene TRBJ1-6, with 8 bases fitting TRBD1. The sample taken for sequencing was peripheral blood. For the CDR3, the DNA is TGTGCCAGCATCCGGGAGGACAGGGTGTTTTCACCCCTCCACTTT. The encoded protein is CASIREDRVFSPLHF.